Listed here is a single T cell receptor (beta chain). Its target is unknown. V shed 1 base, J shed 4 bases, and the junction held 6 bases outside the gene matches. Germline V CDR1 and CDR2: LGHNA, YSLEER. The CDR3 runs 17 residues. TCRdb passed the 5' RACE reads through MiXCR, listing each CDR3 protein once. The data contain 350,000 to 450,000 distinct CDR3 sequences, approximately 17% of them singletons. These data originate in a study of identical twins. Notes on the study in general: Models underestimated how often monozygotic twins shared out-of-frame TCR alpha. Invariant MAIT and iNKT cells could partly confound zero-insertion analyses. There were fewer insertions in abundant cord blood beta clonotypes, but memory repertoires showed no such pattern.

This TCR was sampled from a man aged 45-60 years in good health. Sequenced material: naive T cells sorted from blood. V is TRBV4-3 and J is TRBJ2-1; 11 nucleotides match TRBD2. The CDR3 sequence: CASSQGVLAGGYNEQFF. CDR3 nucleotides: TGCGCCAGCAGCCAAGGGGTATTAGCGGGAGGGTACAATGAGCAGTTCTTC.